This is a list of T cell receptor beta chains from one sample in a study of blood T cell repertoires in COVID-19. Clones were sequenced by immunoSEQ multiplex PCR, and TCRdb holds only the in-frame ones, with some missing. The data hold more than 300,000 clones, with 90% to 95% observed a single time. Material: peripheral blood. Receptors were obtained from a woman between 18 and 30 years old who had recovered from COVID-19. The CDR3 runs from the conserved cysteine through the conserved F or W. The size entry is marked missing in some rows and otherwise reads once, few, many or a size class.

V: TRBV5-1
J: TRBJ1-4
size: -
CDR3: CASSWTDRNEKLFF

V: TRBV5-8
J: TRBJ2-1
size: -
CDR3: CASSLARKPVGAKFF

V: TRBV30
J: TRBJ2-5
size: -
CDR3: CAWSLPGVAARRETQYF

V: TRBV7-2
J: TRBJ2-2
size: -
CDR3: CASSRTSVATGELFF

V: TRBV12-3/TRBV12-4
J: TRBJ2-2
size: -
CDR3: CASGGRPGELFF

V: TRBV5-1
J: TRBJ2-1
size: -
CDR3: CASSPFAVTIINEQFF

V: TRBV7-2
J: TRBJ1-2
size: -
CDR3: CASSLRRVYSYGYTF

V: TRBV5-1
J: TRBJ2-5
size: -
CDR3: CASSLGRTGQETQYF

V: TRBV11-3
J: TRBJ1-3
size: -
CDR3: CASTLPGQGTGNTIYF

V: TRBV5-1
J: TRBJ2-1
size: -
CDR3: CASSSGTSGLLRGNEQFF

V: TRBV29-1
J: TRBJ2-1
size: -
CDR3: CSVGDYPYNEQFF

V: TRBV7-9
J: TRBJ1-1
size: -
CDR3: CASSLEGWGTEAFF

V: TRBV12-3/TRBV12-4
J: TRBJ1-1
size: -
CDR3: CASSSGQVEAFF

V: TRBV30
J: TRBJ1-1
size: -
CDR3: CAWSVRTGYGTEAFF

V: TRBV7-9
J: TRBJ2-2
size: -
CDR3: CASSFPPGQGPGELFF

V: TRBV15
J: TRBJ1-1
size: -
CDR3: CATSRLRGGSTEAFF

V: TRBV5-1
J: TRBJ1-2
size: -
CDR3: CASSPDGGEGYGYTF

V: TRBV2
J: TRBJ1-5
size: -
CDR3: CASKWGREYQPQHF

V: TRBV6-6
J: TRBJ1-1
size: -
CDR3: CASRPGHPNTEAFF

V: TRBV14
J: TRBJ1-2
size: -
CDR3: CASSQDYTGGGYTF

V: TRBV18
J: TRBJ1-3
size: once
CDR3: CASSPPRFSGNTIYF

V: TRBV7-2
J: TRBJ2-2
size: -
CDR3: CASSLVWTSGRAAGELFF

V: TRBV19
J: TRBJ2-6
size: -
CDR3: CATSGLAGPSGANVLTF

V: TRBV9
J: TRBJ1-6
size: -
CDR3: CASSVAGDGGQVNSPLHF

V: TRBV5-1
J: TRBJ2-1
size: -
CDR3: CASSSPRAPGGSSYNEQFF